These T cell receptor beta chains were read from a single sample in a study of blood T cell repertoires in COVID-19. TCRdb's copy holds only in-frame clones and misses some; the assay was immunoSEQ multiplex PCR. The sample has 380,000 or so clones, roughly 90% seen once. The sequenced sample was peripheral blood. All receptors come from a woman aged 55-75 years with COVID-19, enrolled during active disease. Both conserved end residues are part of each CDR3. Each record gives: clone size, D gene, CDR3 length, V gene, J gene, CDR3 protein, CDR3 DNA. A D gene is named only where the DNA matches it firmly. Some rows have no size entry. The others give once, few or many, or a class for an expanded clone.

>NA|NA|15|TRBV2|TRBJ2-7
CASSPAGQVQYEQYF
TGTGCCAGCAGCCCGGCTGGGCAGGTCCAATACGAGCAGTACTTC
>NA|NA|14|TRBV9|TRBJ2-5
CASSEGSVEETQYF
TGTGCCAGCAGCGAAGGCAGTGTGGAGGAGACCCAGTACTTC
>once|NA|13|TRBV3-1/TRBV3-2|TRBJ2-2
CASSQGHDGELFF
TGTGCCAGCAGCCAAGGACATGACGGGGAGCTGTTTTTT
>NA|TRBD1|15|TRBV19|TRBJ1-2
CASTFGEGQGYGYTF
TGTGCCAGTACCTTCGGGGAGGGACAGGGGTACGGCTACACCTTC
>NA|NA|14|TRBV25-1|TRBJ1-5
CASSEHGDGQPQHF
TGTGCCAGCAGTGAACACGGGGATGGGCAGCCCCAGCATTTT
>once|NA|17|TRBV9|TRBJ2-7
CASSVDPLPTTSLEQYF
TGTGCCAGCAGCGTAGACCCCCTACCGACAACCTCTCTGGAGCAGTACTTC
>NA|TRBD2|18|TRBV7-3|TRBJ2-3
CASSLFSSGGYSTDTQYF
TGTGCCAGCAGCTTATTTTCTAGCGGGGGCTATAGCACAGATACGCAGTATTTT
>NA|NA|17|TRBV18|TRBJ1-2
CASSPPHTGGGIHGYTF
TGTGCCAGCTCACCACCTCACACCGGTGGGGGGATACATGGCTACACCTTC
>NA|NA|13|TRBV12-3/TRBV12-4|TRBJ2-3
CASTRMSTDTQYF
TGTGCCAGCACTCGTATGAGCACAGATACGCAGTATTTT
>NA|TRBD1|14|TRBV27|TRBJ1-1
CASRGQGSDLGAFF
TGTGCCAGCAGAGGACAGGGCAGCGACCTAGGAGCTTTCTTT
>NA|NA|16|TRBV11-3|TRBJ1-2
CASSLEGSGGNYGYTF
TGTGCCAGCAGCTTAGAAGGTTCGGGGGGGAACTATGGCTACACCTTC
>NA|TRBD1|13|TRBV27|TRBJ1-6
CASSRTGESPLHF
TGTGCCAGCAGCCGGACAGGGGAATCACCCCTCCACTTT
>NA|NA|12|TRBV7-8|TRBJ2-1
CASSPRVNEQFF
TGTGCCAGCAGCCCCCGGGTCAATGAGCAGTTCTTC
>NA|TRBD2|19|TRBV7-8|TRBJ2-1
CASSSRLTSGGLSNNEQFF
TGTGCCAGCAGCTCCCGGTTGACTAGCGGGGGGCTTTCGAACAATGAGCAGTTCTTC
>NA|NA|12|TRBV4-1|TRBJ1-4
CASSRAWEKLFF
TGCGCCAGCAGCCGAGCTTGGGAAAAACTGTTTTTT
>NA|NA|16|TRBV19|TRBJ1-1
CASSISLTGWNTEAFF
TGTGCCAGTAGTATTAGTTTAACAGGCTGGAACACTGAAGCTTTCTTT
>NA|NA|14|TRBV3-1/TRBV3-2|TRBJ1-3
CASSLDSSGNTIYF
TGTGCCAGCAGCTTGGACAGCTCTGGAAACACCATATATTTT